This section outlines one T cell receptor (beta chain) sequence together with its context. The data belong to a study of shared clonotypes between healthy human individuals. The protocol was immunoSEQ multiplex PCR, while the TCRdb copy is restricted to in-frame clones and leaves out a portion. Of roughly 510,000 clones listed, nearly 80% are singletons. Donors were Caucasian adults residing in Nashville, Tennessee, USA. The sequence was obtained from a woman between 35 and 50 years old in good health. Some clones in this sample may be carry-over from other donors' samples. The sequenced sample consisted of PBMCs.

The CDR3 sequence: CASSLVVGKLFF. The CDR3 nucleotides are TGTGCCAGCAGCTTAGTGGTGGGAAAACTGTTTTTT. This rearrangement joins TRBV7-9 to TRBJ1-4; D remains unclear. There are 12 residues in the CDR3. Trimming shortened V by 1 base and J by 10 bases, and 7 bases separated the two germline ends. The V gene's germline CDR1 is SEHNR and CDR2 FQNEAQ (reference sequence).